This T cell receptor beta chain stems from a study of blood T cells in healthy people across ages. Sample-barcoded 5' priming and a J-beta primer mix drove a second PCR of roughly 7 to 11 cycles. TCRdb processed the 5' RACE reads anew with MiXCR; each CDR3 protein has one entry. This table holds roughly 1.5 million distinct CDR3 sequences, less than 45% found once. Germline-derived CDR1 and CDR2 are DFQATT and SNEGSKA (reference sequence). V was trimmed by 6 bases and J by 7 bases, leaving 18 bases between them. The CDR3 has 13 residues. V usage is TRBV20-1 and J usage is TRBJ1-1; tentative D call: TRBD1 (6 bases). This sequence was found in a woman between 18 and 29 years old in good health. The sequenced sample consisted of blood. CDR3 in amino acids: CSARKSGDNEAFF. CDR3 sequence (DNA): TGCAGTGCAAGAAAAAGTGGGGACAATGAAGCTTTCTTT.